Following are 15 T cell receptor beta chains from one sample sequenced in a study of OX40 agonist ivuxolimab in advanced cancers. Receptor amplification or capture employed the immunoSEQ multiplex PCR assay. TCRdb carries this immuneACCESS record with in-frame sequences only. Its versions omit some clonotypes, under half of them owing to an unresolved V gene in the studies checked, with the rest unexplained. The sample yields 50,000 to 70,000 clones; 80% to 90% were counted once. More than 13% of the sample lies in the top ten. The material was CD4+ or CD8+ T cells sorted from blood, obtained in a trial of the OX40 agonist ivuxolimab. Every receptor here comes from an adult with an advanced solid tumor such as melanoma, head and neck, liver or kidney cancer.

CDR3 protein: CASSQEDRYGGGELFF. The CDR3 nucleotides are TGTGCCAGCAGCCAAGAGGATAGGTACGGCGGCGGGGAGCTGTTTTTT. This chain connects TRBV4-2 to TRBJ2-2; D not resolved. Germline CDR1 reads LGHNA; CDR2 reads YNFKEQ. With 0 bases removed from V and 7 bases from J, the gap between germline ends came to 15 bases. This CDR3 is built from 16 residues.

This chain uses TRBV5-4 with TRBJ2-7; 13 bases map to TRBD2. The germline V gene encodes CDR1 SGHNT and CDR2 YYREEE (reference sequence). CDR3 length: 13 residues. With 4 bases clipped from V and 10 bases from J, the junction kept 5 bases outside the gene matches. The CDR3 loop is CASSDGLAGAQYF. The CDR3 nucleotides read TGTGCCAGCAGCGACGGACTAGCGGGAGCACAGTACTTC.

The chain joins TRBV7-9 to TRBJ1-1, with D unresolved. CDR3 size: 12 residues. The V end lost 3 bases, the J end lost 7 bases, and 9 bases lay between the germline ends. Germline lookup yields CDR1 SEHNR and CDR2 FQNEAQ (reference sequence). CDR3 nucleotides: TGTGCCAGCAGCTTCTCTGGGGTTGAAGCTTTCTTT. Its translation is CASSFSGVEAFF.

This chain connects TRBV20-1 to TRBJ1-1; D call uncertain. V was trimmed by 5 bases and J by 4 bases, leaving 8 bases between them. There are 11 residues in the CDR3. Germline V gives CDR1 DFQATT, CDR2 SNEGSKA (reference sequence). The CDR3 coding sequence is TGCAGTGCTGTGGGCTTCACTGAAGCTTTCTTT. Translating it yields CSAVGFTEAFF.

J is TRBJ2-1 and V is TRBV19; 9 positions match TRBD2. This CDR3 is 14 amino acids long. The V and J ends lost 1 base and 9 bases, in that order; junction bases with no gene match: 4. Per germline, CDR1 LNHDA and CDR2 SQIVND (reference sequence). The CDR3 coding sequence is TGTGCCAGTAGTATAGGTAGCGGGAGTATTGAGCAGTTCTTC. The encoded protein is CASSIGSGSIEQFF. The full variable domain, completed using reference TRBV19 and TRBJ2-1, is DGGITQSPKYLFRKEGQNVTLSCEQNLNHDAMYWYRQDPGQGLRLIYYSQIVNDFQKGDIAEGYSVSREKKESFPLTVTSAQKNPTAFYLCASSIGSGSIEQFFGPGTRLTVL.

This chain uses TRBV7-9 with TRBJ2-7, with 9 nucleotides matching TRBD1. V lost 5 bases, J lost 0 bases, and 5 bases stayed unmatched. Per the germline V gene, CDR1 is SEHNR and CDR2 is FQNEAQ (reference sequence). CDR3 length: 15 residues. The CDR3 spells CASSPRDRDSYEQYF. The CDR3 DNA reads as TGTGCCAGCAGCCCCCGGGACAGGGACTCCTACGAGCAGTACTTC. The complete variable domain, with remaining parts taken from reference TRBV7-9 and TRBJ2-7, reads DTGVSQNPRHKITKRGQNVTFRCDPISEHNRLYWYRQTLGQGPEFLTYFQNEAQLEKSRLLSDRFSAERPKGSFSTLEIQRTEQGDSAMYLCASSPRDRDSYEQYFGPGTRLTVT.

The chain joins TRBV5-1 to TRBJ2-5; D remains ambiguous. The CDR3 length is 11 residues. The germline V gene encodes CDR1 SGHRS and CDR2 YFSETQ. V gave up 4 bases and J gave up 5 bases, with 6 bases separating them. As DNA, the CDR3 is TGCGCCAGCAGCCTGGCGGAGACCCAGTACTTC. It translates to CASSLAETQYF.

This clone was detected only once. Compared with germline, one end of the junction differs, possibly owing to a read error. This chain joins TRBV29-1 and TRBJ1-3; weak D call: TRBD1 (6 bases). Germline V lookup: CDR1 SQVTM, CDR2 ANQGSEA. The CDR3 is 12 residues long. The CDR3 reads CAGQTSGNTIYF. DNA for the CDR3: TGTGCCGGACAGACCTCTGGAAACACCATATATTTT. Filled out from reference TRBV29-1 and TRBJ1-3, the complete variable domain reads SAVISQKPSRDICQRGTSLTIQCQVDSQVTMMFWYRQQPGQSLTLIATANQGSEATYESGFVIDKFPISRPNLTFSTLTVSNMSPEDSSIYLCAGQTSGNTIYFGEGSWLTVV.

The table lists this clone with a count of one. The chain employs TRBV7-3 and TRBJ1-1; no clear D. The CDR3 length is 14 residues. Per germline, CDR1 SGHTA and CDR2 FQGTGA. The germline V and J ends were trimmed by 2 bases and 3 bases, with 10 bases remaining between them. The CDR3 DNA reads TGTGCCAGCAGCTTAGCAGGCCGGGACACTGAAGCTTTCTTT. Translation gives CASSLAGRDTEAFF.

This clone appeared a few times. As DNA, the CDR3 is TGTGCCAGCAGCCCAGGAGTCCTAGAAGAGCAGTTCTTC. Translating it yields CASSPGVLEEQFF. This rearrangement joins TRBV7-6 to TRBJ2-1; D uncertain. This CDR3 spans 13 amino acids. Germline loops: CDR1 SGHVS, CDR2 FNYEAQ. Trimming took 5 bases from V and 10 from J, leaving 15 bases between them. Using reference TRBV7-6 and TRBJ2-1 for the parts outside the CDR3, the full variable domain is GAGVSQSPRYKVTKRGQDVALRCDPISGHVSLYWYRQALGQGPEFLTYFNYEAQQDKSGLPNDRFSAERPEGSISTLTIQRTEQRDSAMYRCASSPGVLEEQFFGPGTRLTVL.

The chain combines TRBV6-4 with TRBJ2-5; D unresolved. V dropped 4 bases and J dropped 0 bases, with 15 bases sitting between them. There are 16 residues in the CDR3. CDR1 MRHNA and CDR2 SNTAGT come from the germline V gene. The CDR3 protein is CASSGEDRSNQETQYF. The CDR3 DNA sequence: TGTGCCAGCAGTGGGGAAGACCGGTCGAACCAAGAGACCCAGTACTTC.

V gene TRBV5-6 combines with J gene TRBJ1-1; D is unresolved. The CDR3 contains 12 residues. Per germline, CDR1 SGHDT and CDR2 YYEEEE. V lost 4 bases and J lost 7, with 11 bases in between. CDR3 residues: CASSQTGLEAFF. Here the CDR3 DNA reads TGTGCCAGCAGCCAAACCGGACTTGAAGCTTTCTTT. Complete variable domain (other parts from reference TRBV5-6 and TRBJ1-1): DAGVTQSPTHLIKTRGQQVTLRCSPKSGHDTVSWYQQALGQGPQFIFQYYEEEERQRGNFPDRFSGHQFPNYSSELNVNALLLGDSALYLCASSQTGLEAFFGQGTRLTVV.

The genes are TRBV10-3 and TRBJ2-1; the D is unclear. V lost 11 bases and J lost 0, with 8 bases in between. Germline V gene lookup returns CDR1 ENHRY and CDR2 SYGVKD. The CDR3 covers 12 residues. The CDR3 reads CAVKSSYNEQFF. The CDR3 DNA follows: TGTGCCGTTAAAAGCTCCTACAATGAGCAGTTCTTC.

This clone occurred once. The gene calls are TRBV27 and TRBJ2-2; D is possibly TRBD1 or TRBD2 (5 bases each). Between the trimmed V and J ends, which lost 2 bases and 4 bases, there was a span of 8 bases. This CDR3 comprises 14 residues. Germline values: CDR1 MNHEY, CDR2 SMNVEV (reference sequence). CDR3 amino acids: CASSLGGFTGELFF. The CDR3, as DNA: TGTGCCAGCAGTTTAGGGGGTTTCACCGGGGAGCTGTTTTTT.

The gene calls are TRBV29-1 and TRBJ1-4; D ambiguous. There are 14 residues in the CDR3. The V end lost 6 bases, the J end lost 0 bases, and 11 bases lay between the germline ends. Germline-derived CDR1 and CDR2 are SQVTM and ANQGSEA. The CDR3 spells CSVDSGTTNEKLFF. CDR3 nucleotide sequence: TGCAGCGTCGACTCCGGGACAACTAATGAAAAACTGTTTTTT.